This T cell receptor beta chain originates from a study of Graves' ophthalmopathy and Graves' hyperthyroidism. With a duration under 3 months, ophthalmopathy in the donors showed moderate-to-severe activity, CAS ≥3 and NOSPECS ≥4. Broader study findings: Blood also carried most expanded thyroid clonotypes exceeding 0.001 frequency.

RNA transcripts yielded amplified TCR beta CDR3 regions. The authors performed first-round RT-PCR with HTBI primers and then a second-round multiplex PCR. TCRdb independently ran MiXCR on the multiplex PCR reads; one entry per CDR3 protein. Of 300,000 to 400,000 distinct CDR3 sequences in the sample, roughly 16% were seen once. CDR1 and CDR2 from the germline V gene are SNHLY and FYNNEI. This CDR3 spans 16 amino acids. J was trimmed by 4 bases and V by 3 bases; bases with no gene match: 4. This clonotype was recorded at least ten times. The antigen is unknown. Material for sequencing was peripheral blood. The sequence derives from an adult man with Graves' ophthalmopathy. This sequence joins TRBV2 and TRBJ2-1; 12 nucleotides match TRBD2. DNA for the CDR3: TGTGCCAGCAGTGAGCGACTAGCGGGAGCTTACAATGAGCAGTTCTTC. This gives the protein CASSERLAGAYNEQFF. The entire variable domain, with the rest obtained from reference TRBV2 and TRBJ2-1, is as follows: EPEVTQTPSHQVTQMGQEVILRCVPISNHLYFYWYRQILGQKVEFLVSFYNNEISEKSEIFDDQFSVERPDGSNFTLKIRSTKLEDSAMYFCASSERLAGAYNEQFFGPGTRLTVL.